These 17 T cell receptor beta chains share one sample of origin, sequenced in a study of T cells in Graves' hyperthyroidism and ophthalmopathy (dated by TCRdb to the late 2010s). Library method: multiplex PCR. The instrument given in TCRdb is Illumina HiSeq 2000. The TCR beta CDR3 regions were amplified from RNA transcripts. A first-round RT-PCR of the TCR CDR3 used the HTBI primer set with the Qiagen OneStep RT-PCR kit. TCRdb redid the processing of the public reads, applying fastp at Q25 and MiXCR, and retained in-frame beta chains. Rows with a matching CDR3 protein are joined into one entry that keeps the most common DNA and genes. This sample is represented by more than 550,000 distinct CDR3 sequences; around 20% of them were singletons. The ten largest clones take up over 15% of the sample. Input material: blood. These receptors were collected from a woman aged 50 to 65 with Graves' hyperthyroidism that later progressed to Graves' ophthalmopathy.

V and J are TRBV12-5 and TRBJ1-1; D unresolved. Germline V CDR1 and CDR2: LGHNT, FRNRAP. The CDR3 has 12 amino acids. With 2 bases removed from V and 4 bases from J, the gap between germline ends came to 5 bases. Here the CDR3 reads CASGLMSTEAFF. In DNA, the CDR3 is TGTGCTAGTGGTTTGATGAGCACTGAAGCTTTCTTT.

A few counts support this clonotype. The CDR3 nucleotides read TGTGCCAGCAGTGCCTCCCCAGGGGCGAGCACTGAAGCTTTCTTT. Residues: CASSASPGASTEAFF. The rearrangement joins TRBV6-1 to TRBJ1-1; D possibly corresponds to TRBD1 (6 bases). V was trimmed by 4 bases and J by 4 bases, leaving 16 bases between them. The CDR3 length is 15 residues. The germline V gene encodes CDR1 MNHNS and CDR2 SASEGT.

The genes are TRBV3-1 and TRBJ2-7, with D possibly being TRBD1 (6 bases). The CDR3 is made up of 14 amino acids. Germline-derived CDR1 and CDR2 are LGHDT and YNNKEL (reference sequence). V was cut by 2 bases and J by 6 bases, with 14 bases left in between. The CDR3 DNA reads TGTGCCAGCAGCCAAATCAGGGGAGTCGTCGAGCAGTACTTC. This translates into CASSQIRGVVEQYF.

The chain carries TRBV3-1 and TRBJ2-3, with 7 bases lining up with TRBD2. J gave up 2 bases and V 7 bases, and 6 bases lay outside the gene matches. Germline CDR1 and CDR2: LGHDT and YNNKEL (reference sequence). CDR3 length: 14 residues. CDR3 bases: TGTGCCAGCACCCGGGACTACTCCACAGATACGCAGTATTTT. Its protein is CASTRDYSTDTQYF.

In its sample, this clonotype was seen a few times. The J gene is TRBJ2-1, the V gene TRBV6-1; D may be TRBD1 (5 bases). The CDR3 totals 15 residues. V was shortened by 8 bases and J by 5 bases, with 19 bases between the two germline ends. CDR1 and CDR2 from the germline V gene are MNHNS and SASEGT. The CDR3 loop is CASYVRPQQDNEQFF. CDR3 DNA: TGTGCCAGCTACGTTCGGCCCCAACAGGACAATGAGCAGTTCTTC.

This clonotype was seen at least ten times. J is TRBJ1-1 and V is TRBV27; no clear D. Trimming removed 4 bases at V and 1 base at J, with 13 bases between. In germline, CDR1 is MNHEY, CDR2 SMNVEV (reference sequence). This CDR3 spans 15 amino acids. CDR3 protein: CASSSSRRKNTEAFF. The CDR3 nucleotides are TGTGCCAGCAGTTCCAGCCGTCGCAAGAACACTGAAGCTTTCTTT.

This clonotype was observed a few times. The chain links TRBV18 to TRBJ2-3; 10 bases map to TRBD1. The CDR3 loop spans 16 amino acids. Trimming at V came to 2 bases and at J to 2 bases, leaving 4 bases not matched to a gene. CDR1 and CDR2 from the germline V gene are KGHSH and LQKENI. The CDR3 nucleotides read TGTGCCAGCTCACCAAAGGGGACAGGGGACACAGATACGCAGTATTTT. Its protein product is CASSPKGTGDTDTQYF.

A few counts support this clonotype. CDR3 nucleotide sequence: TGTGCCAGCAGTACCCCGGGACCAAGCTCTGGAAACACCATATATTTT. The encoded protein is CASSTPGPSSGNTIYF. The chain is built from TRBV12-3 or TRBV12-4 and TRBJ1-3, with D perhaps matching TRBD1 (5 bases). V gave up 5 bases and J gave up 0 bases, with 14 bases separating them. The CDR3 runs 16 residues.

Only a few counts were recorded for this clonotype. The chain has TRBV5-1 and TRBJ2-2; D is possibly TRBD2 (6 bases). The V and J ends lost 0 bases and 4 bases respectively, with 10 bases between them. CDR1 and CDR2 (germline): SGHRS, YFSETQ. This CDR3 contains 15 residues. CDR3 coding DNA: TGCGCCAGCAGCTTGGAATCGGGGGTCACCGGGGAGCTGTTTTTT. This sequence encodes CASSLESGVTGELFF.

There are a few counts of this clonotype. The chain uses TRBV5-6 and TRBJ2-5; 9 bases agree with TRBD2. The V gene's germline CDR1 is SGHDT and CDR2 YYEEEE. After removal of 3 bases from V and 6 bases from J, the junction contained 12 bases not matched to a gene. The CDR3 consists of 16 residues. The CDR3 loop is CASSWCGGAVMKTQYF. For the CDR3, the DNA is TGTGCCAGCAGCTGGTGCGGGGGGGCCGTTATGAAGACCCAGTACTTC.

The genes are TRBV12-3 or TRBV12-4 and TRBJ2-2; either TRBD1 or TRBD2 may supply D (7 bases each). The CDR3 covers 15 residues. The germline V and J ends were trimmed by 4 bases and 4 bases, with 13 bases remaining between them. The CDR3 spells CASSWEGAGTGELFF. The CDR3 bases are TGTGCCAGCAGTTGGGAGGGGGCGGGCACCGGGGAGCTGTTTTTT.

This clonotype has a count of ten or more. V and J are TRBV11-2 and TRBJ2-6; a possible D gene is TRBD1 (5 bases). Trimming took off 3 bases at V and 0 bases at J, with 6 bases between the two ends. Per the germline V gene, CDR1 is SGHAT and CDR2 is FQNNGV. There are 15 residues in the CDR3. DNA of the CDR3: TGTGCCAGCAGCTTCGACAGCTCTGGGGCCAACGTCCTGACTTTC. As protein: CASSFDSSGANVLTF.

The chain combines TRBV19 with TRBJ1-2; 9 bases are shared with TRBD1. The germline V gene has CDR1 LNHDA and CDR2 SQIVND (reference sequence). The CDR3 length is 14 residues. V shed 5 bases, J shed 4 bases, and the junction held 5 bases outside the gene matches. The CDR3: CASSVTGGAYGYTF. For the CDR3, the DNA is TGTGCCAGTAGTGTAACAGGGGGCGCCTATGGCTACACCTTC.

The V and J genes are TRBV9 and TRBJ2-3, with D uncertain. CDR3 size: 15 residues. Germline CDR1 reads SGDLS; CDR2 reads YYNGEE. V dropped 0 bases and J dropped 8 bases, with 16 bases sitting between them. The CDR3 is CASSVVSSGFATQYF. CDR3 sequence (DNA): TGTGCCAGCAGCGTAGTGTCTAGTGGTTTCGCTACGCAGTATTTT. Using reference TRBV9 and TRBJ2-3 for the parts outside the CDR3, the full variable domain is DSGVTQTPKHLITATGQRVTLRCSPRSGDLSVYWYQQSLDQGLQFLIQYYNGEERAKGNILERFSAQQFPDLHSELNLSSLELGDSALYFCASSVVSSGFATQYFGPGTRLTVL.

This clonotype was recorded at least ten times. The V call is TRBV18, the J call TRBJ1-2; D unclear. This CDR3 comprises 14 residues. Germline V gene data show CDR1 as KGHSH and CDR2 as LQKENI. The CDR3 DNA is TGTGCAACCATCACCAGGAATGGACCCCATGGCTACACCTTC. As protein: CATITRNGPHGYTF.

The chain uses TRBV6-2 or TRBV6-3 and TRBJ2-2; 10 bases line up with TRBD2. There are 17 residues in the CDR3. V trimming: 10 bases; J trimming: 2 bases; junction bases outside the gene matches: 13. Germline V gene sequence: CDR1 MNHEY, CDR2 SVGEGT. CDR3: CATQAGGPQENTGELFF. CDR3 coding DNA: TGTGCCACCCAAGCGGGGGGGCCTCAGGAAAACACCGGGGAGCTGTTTTTT.

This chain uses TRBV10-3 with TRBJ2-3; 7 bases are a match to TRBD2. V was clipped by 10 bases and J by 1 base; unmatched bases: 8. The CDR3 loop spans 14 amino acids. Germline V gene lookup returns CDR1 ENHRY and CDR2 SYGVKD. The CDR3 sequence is CATHGGGGTDTQYF. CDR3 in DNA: TGTGCCACCCACGGCGGGGGAGGCACAGATACGCAGTATTTT.